This T cell receptor beta chain was documented in a study of control samples from healthy donors and cancer patients (dated by TCRdb to the early 2020s). Library construction relied on the immunoSEQ multiplex PCR assay. Held by TCRdb, this immuneACCESS table contains in-frame sequences only and omits some clones. Under half of the omission traces to an unresolved V gene where checked; the cause of the rest is unknown. Recorded for this sample are over 45,000 clones; roughly nine tenths of them occurred a single time. The top ten constitute approximately 1.4% of the sample. Comment on this clone: Its antigen is unknown. The sample holds no much larger clone one base away, and base qualities are not on file.

The germline V gene sets CDR1 to SQVTM and CDR2 to ANQGSEA. The CDR3 contains 14 residues, cysteine and phenylalanine counted. Kept here is only the CDR3 DNA, which spans 42 bases and is read in frame from base 1. Germline trimming: 3 bases from V, 7 bases from J; junction bases outside gene matches: 6. The rearrangement joined TRBV29-1 to TRBJ2-1, with TRBD1 matching 10 junction bases. The sequence came from a man aged 35 to 55 with colorectal cancer. Material for sequencing was PBMCs. The CDR3 protein: CSVDNGQGVNEQFF. In nucleotides, the sequence is TGCAGCGTTGATAACGGACAGGGGGTGAATGAGCAGTTCTTC.